These T cell receptor beta chains were read from a single sample in a study of cytomegalovirus exposure and HLA in healthy donors. TCRdb's copy holds only in-frame clones and misses some; the assay was immunoSEQ multiplex PCR. The sample has around 150,000 clones, over 80% seen once. Material: PBMCs. These receptors were taken from a man aged 50 to 59 in good health and CMV-seropositive. The CDR3 runs from the conserved cysteine through the conserved F or W. Each record gives: V gene, clone size, D gene, J gene, CDR3 DNA, CDR3 protein. A D gene is named only where the DNA matches it firmly. Size values are once, few and many counts, or a class for expanded clones, and some rows have none.

>TRBV2|NA|NA|TRBJ1-3
TGTGCCAGCAGTGAGGGAGGGGTGGGAAGAGCCACCATATATTTT
CASSEGGVGRATIYF
>TRBV9|NA|NA|TRBJ2-4
TGTGCCAGCAGCCCAGGACAGTTGGGCAAAAACATTCAGTACTTC
CASSPGQLGKNIQYF
>TRBV5-6|few|NA|TRBJ1-3
TGTGCCAGCAGCTTAGGGGAATCTGGAAACACCATATATTTT
CASSLGESGNTIYF
>TRBV2|NA|TRBD2|TRBJ2-2
TGTGCCAGCAGGAGACTAGCGGGAGTCACCGGGGAGCTGTTTTTT
CASRRLAGVTGELFF
>TRBV19|NA|NA|TRBJ2-1
TGTGCCAGTAGTAAGACAGCCCCACTAAATGAGCAGTTCTTC
CASSKTAPLNEQFF
>TRBV25-1|NA|TRBD2|TRBJ2-7
TGTGCCAGCAGTGCCTTTAAGGCTAGCGGGAGGTACGAGCAGTACTTC
CASSAFKASGRYEQYF
>TRBV5-1|NA|NA|TRBJ2-1
TGCGCCAGCAGCTTGACGGGAGAAGTCTACAATGAGCAGTTCTTC
CASSLTGEVYNEQFF
>TRBV19|NA|TRBD1|TRBJ2-7
TGTGCCAGTAGCCCCGGGACAGAACCCTACGAGCAGTACTTC
CASSPGTEPYEQYF
>TRBV14|NA|NA|TRBJ2-7
TGTGCCAGCAGCCCCGGCACCGGCGGGGAGCAGTACTTC
CASSPGTGGEQYF
>TRBV28|NA|TRBD1|TRBJ2-7
TGTGCCAGCAGTTTCAAGGGGGGACAGGGTTCGTACGAGCAGTACTTC
CASSFKGGQGSYEQYF
>TRBV7-2|NA|TRBD1|TRBJ1-5
TGTGCCAGCAGCTTAGGTCAGGGGGTAAGTCAGCCCCAGCATTTT
CASSLGQGVSQPQHF
>TRBV29-1|NA|NA|TRBJ2-1
TGCAGCGTTGAAAGGCTGTCAGGGTCCAATGAGCAGTTCTTC
CSVERLSGSNEQFF
>TRBV7-8|NA|NA|TRBJ1-2
TGTGCCAGCAGCTTAAGTTCAGGAGGCTACACCTTC
CASSLSSGGYTF
>TRBV5-1|NA|NA|TRBJ1-4
TGCGCCAGCAGCTTGGACAATCGTGGTGAAAAACTGTTTTTT
CASSLDNRGEKLFF
>TRBV4-3|few|NA|TRBJ2-5
TGCGCCAGCAGCCAAGATTTTCGGGGTCAAGAGACCCAGTACTTC
CASSQDFRGQETQYF
>TRBV14|few|TRBD2|TRBJ2-5
TGTGCCAGCAGCCCAGGACTAGCGCCACAAGAGACCCAGTACTTC
CASSPGLAPQETQYF
>TRBV5-5|NA|NA|TRBJ1-6
TGTGCCAGCAGCGGGGCGCTTGGTAATTCACCCCTCCACTTT
CASSGALGNSPLHF
>TRBV9|NA|TRBD1|TRBJ2-7
TGTGCCAGCAGCCCCGGGACAGTCTACGAGCAGTACTTC
CASSPGTVYEQYF
>TRBV6-9|NA|TRBD1|TRBJ2-1
TGTGCCAGCTTACAGGGGACCTACAATGAGCAGTTCTTC
CASLQGTYNEQFF
>TRBV6-1|NA|TRBD2|TRBJ2-1
TGTGCCAGCAGTGAAATAGCGGGGGGGCCGGTTGAGCAGTTCTTC
CASSEIAGGPVEQFF
>TRBV27|NA|TRBD1|TRBJ1-5
TGTGCCAGCAGTTTCGCTTGGGACAGAAATCAGCCCCAGCATTTT
CASSFAWDRNQPQHF
>TRBV5-1|NA|NA|TRBJ1-4
TGCGCCAGCAGCTTGGCCCCGACAGAATTAAATGAAAAACTGTTTTTT
CASSLAPTELNEKLFF
>TRBV12-2|NA|NA|TRBJ2-3
TGTGCAAGTCGCTACACCACCGGGGAGCGGGAGGGCCTCACAGATACGCAGTATTTT
CASRYTTGEREGLTDTQYF
>TRBV7-8|NA|NA|TRBJ2-5
TGTGCCAGCAGCTTAGCGGCAGGGGAAACCGAGACCCAGTACTTC
CASSLAAGETETQYF
>TRBV7-8|NA|NA|TRBJ2-2
TGTGCCAGCAGCTTACAGGGATCAGCCGGGGAGCTGTTTTTT
CASSLQGSAGELFF
>TRBV28|NA|NA|TRBJ1-6
TGTGCCAGCAGACCAGGACAGAATTCACCCCTCCACTTT
CASRPGQNSPLHF
>TRBV28|NA|TRBD2|TRBJ2-7
TGTGCCAGCAGTTTCTCTACTAGCGGGGGGGCCTCCTACGAGCAGTACTTC
CASSFSTSGGASYEQYF
>TRBV4-2|NA|NA|TRBJ2-3
TGTGCCAGCAGCCAAGATAGGGTGGCCAGGGGCACAGATACGCAGTATTTT
CASSQDRVARGTDTQYF
>TRBV10-1|NA|TRBD2|TRBJ2-2
TGCGCCAGCAGTGAGCCTGGGACTAGCGGCTCAAACACCGGGGAGCTGTTTTTT
CASSEPGTSGSNTGELFF
>TRBV28|NA|NA|TRBJ2-2
TGTGCCAGCAGTTTGTGGGGGCCCACAAACACCGGGGAGCTGTTTTTT
CASSLWGPTNTGELFF
>TRBV9|NA|NA|TRBJ2-7
TGTGCCAGCAGCGTCGGATTTGGGGGCAGCACCTACGAGCAGTACTTC
CASSVGFGGSTYEQYF
>TRBV27|few|NA|TRBJ1-5
TGTGCCAGCAGTTTATCCCAGGCTAGCAATCAGCCCCAGCATTTT
CASSLSQASNQPQHF
>TRBV28|NA|NA|TRBJ1-4
TGTGCCAGCAGTTTAGCGGGGGTTGGCGAAAAACTGTTTTTT
CASSLAGVGEKLFF
>TRBV7-2|NA|TRBD2|TRBJ2-5
TGTGCCAGCAGCTTAGGTCTAGCGGAAGAGACCCAGTACTTC
CASSLGLAEETQYF
>TRBV5-1|NA|NA|TRBJ1-1
TGCGCCAGCAGGGATTCCGCAGGGGTGACTGAAGCTTTCTTT
CASRDSAGVTEAFF
>TRBV19|NA|TRBD2|TRBJ2-7
TGTGCCAGTAGTATTAGCGGGGAGTCCTACGAGCAGTACTTC
CASSISGESYEQYF
>TRBV7-8|few|NA|TRBJ1-1
TGTGCCAGCACCGGGGGATTGGGGACTGAAGCTTTCTTT
CASTGGLGTEAFF
>TRBV5-6|few|NA|TRBJ2-7
TGTGCCAGCAGCTTGACAGGTCCCTACGAGCAGTACTTC
CASSLTGPYEQYF
>TRBV27|NA|NA|TRBJ2-3
TGTGCCAGCAGTTTATCGGGGCAGAGCATGGATACGCAGTATTTT
CASSLSGQSMDTQYF
>TRBV9|NA|NA|TRBJ2-7
TGTGCCAGCAGCGTGGCCGGGGATTCCCTGGGGGAGCAGTACTTC
CASSVAGDSLGEQYF
>TRBV6-6|NA|NA|TRBJ2-7
TGTGCCAGCAGTTACTCGGGCCTATACTCCTACGAGCAGTACTTC
CASSYSGLYSYEQYF
>TRBV28|once|NA|TRBJ2-5
TGTGCCAGCAGTTACCCCGGGGAGAGAGAGACCCAGTACTTC
CASSYPGERETQYF
>TRBV10-3|NA|TRBD1|TRBJ2-1
TGTGCCATCAGTGAGTGGGGGACAGACTACAATGAGCAGTTCTTC
CAISEWGTDYNEQFF
>TRBV30|NA|NA|TRBJ2-3
TGTGCCTGGAGTGCGGGAGTAGCGAGTAGCACAGATACGCAGTATTTT
CAWSAGVASSTDTQYF
>TRBV9|NA|NA|TRBJ1-2
TGTGCCAGCAGCGTGGAAGGAGGGAAAAACTATGGCTACACCTTC
CASSVEGGKNYGYTF
>TRBV5-1|NA|TRBD1|TRBJ1-1
TGCGCCAGCAACCTCGGGACAGGGAACGCTGAAGCTTTCTTT
CASNLGTGNAEAFF
>TRBV28|NA|TRBD1|TRBJ2-1
TGTGCCAGCAGTCCCTTCCGGGACAGGGACTACAATGAGCAGTTCTTC
CASSPFRDRDYNEQFF
>TRBV18|once|NA|TRBJ1-2
TGTGCCAGCTCAGAAGGACAAGGACGTGGCTACACCTTC
CASSEGQGRGYTF
>TRBV7-2|once|TRBD1|TRBJ2-7
TGTGCCAGCAGCTTAACCCAGGGGGCCTACGAGCAGTACTTC
CASSLTQGAYEQYF
>TRBV30|NA|NA|TRBJ1-2
TGTGCCTGGAGTGTGAATTGGGGGAGCGGGGGCTACACCTTC
CAWSVNWGSGGYTF
>TRBV6-5|NA|TRBD2|TRBJ2-7
TGTGCCAGCAGAGGGACTAGCGGGAGCTCTTTAGAGCAGTACTTC
CASRGTSGSSLEQYF